This entry lists 5 T cell receptor beta chains sequenced from one sample in a study of blood T cell repertoires in COVID-19. The repertoire was sequenced with immunoSEQ multiplex PCR; TCRdb's copy has only in-frame clones and lacks some. This repertoire shows nearly 45,000 clones, about 81% found once; its top ten account for around 44%. The sample was peripheral blood. The receptors were gathered from a human donor in a cohort sampled during active COVID-19.

The chain has TRBV11-2 and TRBJ2-5; no firm D call. CDR1 SGHAT and CDR2 FQNNGV come from the germline V gene. The CDR3 consists of 14 residues. Between the trimmed V and J ends, which lost 2 bases and 5 bases, there was a span of 12 bases. The DNA of the CDR3 is TGTGCCAGCAGCTTATCAAGTACCCGGGAGACCCAGTACTTC. This encodes CASSLSSTRETQYF.

V is TRBV9 and J is TRBJ2-6, with 9 bases fitting TRBD1. The CDR3 totals 17 residues. Germline CDR1 and CDR2: SGDLS and YYNGEE. The ends lost 0 bases at V and 3 bases at J; junction bases unmatched: 4. CDR3 sequence reads: CASSVGDRVFGANVLTF. For the CDR3, the DNA is TGTGCCAGCAGCGTAGGGGACAGGGTATTTGGGGCCAACGTCCTGACTTTC.

This chain connects TRBV18 to TRBJ2-2; TRBD1 matches 9 bases. Germline V CDR1 and CDR2: KGHSH, LQKENI. Losses at the gene ends were 6 bases for V and 1 base for J; bases not matched to a gene: 6. The CDR3 sequence is 16 residues long. CDR3 sequence: CASSRTGGLNTGELFF. CDR3 DNA: TGTGCCAGCTCCCGAACAGGGGGCCTGAACACCGGGGAGCTGTTTTTT. The full variable domain, its missing parts supplied by reference TRBV18 and TRBJ2-2, is NAGVMQNPRHLVRRRGQEARLRCSPMKGHSHVYWYRQLPEEGLKFMVYLQKENIIDESGMPKERFSAEFPKEGPSILRIQQVVRGDSAAYFCASSRTGGLNTGELFFGEGSRLTVL.

This clone was recorded only once. The chain couples TRBV13 to TRBJ1-2; 7 nucleotides agree with TRBD1. Germline values: CDR1 PRHDT, CDR2 FYEKMQ (reference sequence). The CDR3 is 17 residues long. Trimming cost V 1 base and J 4 bases; bases outside gene matches: 12. CDR3 DNA: TGTGCCAGCAGCTTAGCAGGTTATGAGGAGGGGGCCTATGGCTACACCTTC. This gives the protein CASSLAGYEEGAYGYTF.

The V call is TRBV7-9, the J call TRBJ1-2; 9 bases map to TRBD1. The junction had 4 bases not matched to a gene; V was cut back by 4 bases and J by 4 bases. This CDR3 has 14 amino acids. The germline gives CDR1 SEHNR, CDR2 FQNEAQ (reference sequence). Here the CDR3 DNA reads TGTGCCAGCAGCTCACAGGGGGCGGTCTATGGCTACACCTTC. It specifies CASSSQGAVYGYTF.